A single sample gave rise to the 25 T cell receptor beta chains below, sequenced in a study of shared clonotypes between healthy human individuals. Profiling relied on immunoSEQ multiplex PCR, and the TCRdb table lists in-frame clones only, not all of them. The data contain hundreds of thousands of clones, approximately 97% of them seen just once; the ten biggest clones take up 0.25% to 0.35%. Sequencing was done on a sample of memory CD8+ T cells sorted from blood. Sample subset: CD45RO+ cells pooled with CCR7-negative TemRA cells. Receptors were obtained from a young man in good health.

The J gene is TRBJ1-2, the V gene TRBV6-5; D ambiguous. This CDR3 is 13 amino acids long. V was pared by 4 bases and J by 3 bases, with 9 bases between. Looked up from germline, CDR1 is MNHEY and CDR2 is SVGAGI. The CDR3 region has the DNA TGTGCCAGCAGTTCCCTCGGACACTATGGCTACACCTTC. It specifies CASSSLGHYGYTF.

The sample holds one count of this clone. This chain uses TRBV19 with TRBJ2-1, with 7 bases that match TRBD2. Germline V gene lookup returns CDR1 LNHDA and CDR2 SQIVND (reference sequence). This CDR3 region has 14 residues. Trimming cost V 4 bases and J 6 bases; bases outside gene matches: 6. CDR3 loop: CASSRAGELNEQFF. CDR3 DNA: TGTGCCAGTAGTAGGGCGGGAGAACTCAATGAGCAGTTCTTC.

On this clone itself: This sample also contains other DNA sequences that code for the same CDR3. V is TRBV5-1 and J is TRBJ2-3; no firm D call. Deletions cut 1 base from V and 3 bases from J, with 6 bases between. The CDR3 runs 13 residues. CDR1 SGHRS and CDR2 YFSETQ come from the germline V gene. CDR3 bases: TGCGCCAGCAGCTTGCTTGGGACAGATACGCAGTATTTT. This codes for CASSLLGTDTQYF.

The genes are TRBV29-1 and TRBJ1-2; 12 positions match TRBD1. This CDR3 has 17 amino acids. Per the germline V gene, CDR1 is SQVTM and CDR2 is ANQGSEA. V trimming: 3 bases; J trimming: 2 bases; junction bases outside the gene matches: 10. This CDR3 reads CSVDFRDRGLENYGYTF. For the CDR3, the DNA is TGCAGCGTTGATTTCCGGGACAGGGGGCTCGAAAACTATGGCTACACCTTC.

V usage is TRBV30 and J usage is TRBJ1-2; 12 nucleotides align to TRBD1. Per the germline V gene, CDR1 is GTSNPN and CDR2 is SVGIG (reference sequence). The CDR3 covers 15 residues. Unmatched junction bases numbered 10, after V lost 4 bases and J lost 7 bases. CDR3 in DNA: TGTGCCTGGATCATATTCCGGGACAGGGGGCTTGGCTACACCTTC. Translating it yields CAWIIFRDRGLGYTF.

The V gene is TRBV5-8, the J gene TRBJ2-1; D unresolved. Trimming left V 0 bases short and J 2 bases short, with 9 bases between. Germline CDR1 and CDR2: SGHTS and YDEGEE. The CDR3 is 15 amino acids. The CDR3 region has the DNA TGTGCCAGCAGCTTGGAAGGGTCCGCCTACAATGAGCAGTTCTTC. The encoded protein is CASSLEGSAYNEQFF. Variable domain in full (rest from reference TRBV5-8 and TRBJ2-1): EAGVTQSPTHLIKTRGQQATLRCSPISGHTSVYWYQQALGLGLQFLLWYDEGEERNRGNFPPRFSGRQFPNYSSELNVNALELEDSALYLCASSLEGSAYNEQFFGPGTRLTVL.

The V call is TRBV30, the J call TRBJ2-7, with D perhaps matching TRBD1 (6 bases). V was clipped by 4 bases and J by 4 bases, with 26 bases between them. CDR1 is GTSNPN and CDR2 is SVGIG in the germline V gene (reference sequence). The CDR3 runs to 17 residues. CDR3 in DNA: TGTGCCTGGACCTCGGGCAGGGGCCTCAGCGCCCATTACGAGCAGTACTTC. Translation gives CAWTSGRGLSAHYEQYF.

The chain joins TRBV15 to TRBJ1-3, with TRBD1 matching over 7 bases. This CDR3 region has 15 residues. Germline CDR1 and CDR2: LNHNV and YYDKDF (reference sequence). V lost 0 bases to trimming and J lost 2 bases; unmatched junction nucleotides: 1. This chain's CDR3 is CATSRDQGAGNTIYF. The CDR3 region has the DNA TGTGCCACCAGCAGAGATCAGGGGGCTGGAAACACCATATATTTT.

The chain joins TRBV5-4 to TRBJ2-3; 12 bases are a match to TRBD2. This CDR3 comprises 16 residues. Germline V gene data show CDR1 as SGHNT and CDR2 as YYREEE (reference sequence). V shed 3 bases, J shed 5 bases, and the junction held 7 bases outside the gene matches. CDR3 residues: CASSSLAGGPGDTQYF. In DNA, the CDR3 is TGTGCCAGCAGCTCCCTAGCGGGAGGGCCTGGAGATACGCAGTATTTT.

The chain recombines TRBV6-6 with TRBJ2-5, with a possible D match to TRBD2 (5 bases). The CDR3 is 10 amino acids. Trimming stripped 4 bases from V and 8 bases from J, with 5 bases between. CDR1 and CDR2 from the germline V gene are MNHNY and SVGAGI (reference sequence). For the CDR3, the DNA is TGTGCCAGCAGTTCGGGAACCCAGTACTTC. Encoded protein: CASSSGTQYF.

CDR3 amino acids: CASSPGLALYTQYF. The CDR3 DNA is TGTGCCAGCAGCCCGGGACTAGCATTGTATACGCAGTATTTT. The chain combines TRBV28 with TRBJ2-3; 9 bases align to TRBD2. Trimming took 6 bases from V and 7 from J; bases not matched to a gene: 8. This CDR3 has 14 residues. From germline, CDR1 is MDHEN and CDR2 SYDVKM. Full variable domain (missing parts from reference TRBV28 and TRBJ2-3): DVKVTQSSRYLVKRTGEKVFLECVQDMDHENMFWYRQDPGLGLRLIYFSYDVKMKEKGDIPEGYSVSREKKERFSLILESASTNQTSMYLCASSPGLALYTQYFGPGTRLTVL.

The CDR3 DNA reads as TGCGCCAGCAGCCTTGGACTAGCGGGAGGGGCAGATACGCAGTATTTT. Protein sequence: CASSLGLAGGADTQYF. The rearrangement links TRBV4-1 to TRBJ2-3; 15 bases are a match to TRBD2. With 4 bases clipped from V and 4 bases from J, the junction kept 3 bases outside the gene matches. Germline CDR1 is MGHRA and CDR2 is YSYEKL. The CDR3 has 16 residues.

This clone came up once. V and J are TRBV7-2 and TRBJ2-1; D is unclear. Germline CDR1 SGHTA, CDR2 FQGNSA. The ends were cut back, 1 base at V and 7 bases at J, with 5 bases in the middle. This CDR3 has 12 residues. The CDR3, as DNA: TGTGCCAGCAGCTTAGAGGGAAATGAGCAGTTCTTC. Protein sequence: CASSLEGNEQFF.

The chain joins TRBV7-3 to TRBJ2-1; D unresolved. V was clipped by 2 bases and J by 2 bases, with 10 bases between them. Germline assignment: CDR1 SGHTA and CDR2 FQGTGA. This CDR3 has 15 amino acids. Here the CDR3 reads CASSLGQSTYNEQFF. The CDR3, as DNA: TGTGCCAGCAGCTTAGGGCAGAGCACCTACAATGAGCAGTTCTTC. Together with reference TRBV7-3 and TRBJ2-1, the CDR3 gives the full variable domain: GAGVSQTPSNKVTEKGKYVELRCDPISGHTALYWYRQSLGQGPEFLIYFQGTGAADDSGLPNDRFFAVRPEGSVSTLKIQRTERGDSAVYLCASSLGQSTYNEQFFGPGTRLTVL.

This clone was detected once. This CDR3 is CASSYRLADQETQYF. As DNA, the CDR3 is TGTGCCAGCAGTTACAGGCTAGCGGACCAAGAGACCCAGTACTTC. The chain recombines TRBV6-5 with TRBJ2-5; 7 bases are shared with TRBD2. Per germline, CDR1 MNHEY and CDR2 SVGAGI. V trimming: 2 bases; J trimming: 0 bases; junction bases outside the gene matches: 3. This CDR3 comprises 15 residues.

The chain carries TRBV5-1 and TRBJ2-3; 9 nucleotides align to TRBD2. The CDR3 length is 17 residues. V was clipped by 0 bases and J by 5 bases; unmatched bases: 10. CDR1 and CDR2 (germline): SGHRS, YFSETQ. The CDR3 DNA reads as TGCGCCAGCAGCTTGGATTCTAGCGGGGCCCTTGGAGATACGCAGTATTTT. It encodes CASSLDSSGALGDTQYF.

J is TRBJ2-1 and V is TRBV30, with 10 positions matching TRBD2. Germline V gene data show CDR1 as GTSNPN and CDR2 as SVGIG (reference sequence). The CDR3 is made up of 14 amino acids. With V trimmed by 1 base and J by 9 bases, 6 bases remained unmatched. The CDR3, as DNA: TGTGCCTGGAGTGAGCTAGCGGGAGCCAGTGAGCAGTTCTTC. This translates into CAWSELAGASEQFF.

The chain combines TRBV9 with TRBJ1-1; no definite D call. CDR1 SGDLS and CDR2 YYNGEE come from the germline V gene. Trimming took 0 bases from V and 2 from J, leaving 8 bases between them. The CDR3 covers 14 residues. CDR3 nucleotides: TGTGCCAGCAGCGTAGATGCGGAAAACACTGAAGCTTTCTTT. Its protein is CASSVDAENTEAFF.

The chain is built from TRBV5-1 and TRBJ2-1; TRBD1 aligns across 9 bases. Germline V gene sequence: CDR1 SGHRS, CDR2 YFSETQ. Germline trimming cut 0 bases from V and 6 bases from J; bases unmatched to any gene: 4. This CDR3 is built from 15 residues. The CDR3 spells CASSLDRGQSNEQFF. As DNA, the CDR3 is TGCGCCAGCAGCTTGGACAGGGGGCAGTCCAATGAGCAGTTCTTC.

V is TRBV19 and J is TRBJ1-5, with 11 bases identical to TRBD1. In germline, CDR1 is LNHDA, CDR2 SQIVND (reference sequence). V shed 4 bases and J 3 bases; nucleotides not matched to a gene: 8. This CDR3 region has 17 residues. In DNA, the CDR3 is TGTGCCAGTAGTAACGTTGGGACAGGGGGTCTCAATCAGCCCCAGCATTTT. This translates into CASSNVGTGGLNQPQHF. The whole variable domain, filled in from reference TRBV19 and TRBJ1-5, reads DGGITQSPKYLFRKEGQNVTLSCEQNLNHDAMYWYRQDPGQGLRLIYYSQIVNDFQKGDIAEGYSVSREKKESFPLTVTSAQKNPTAFYLCASSNVGTGGLNQPQHFGDGTRLSIL.

The chain uses TRBV5-6 and TRBJ2-1; 8 bases agree with TRBD2. CDR1 and CDR2 (germline): SGHDT, YYEEEE. The V gene end was trimmed by 1 base and the J gene end by 0 bases; junction bases not matched to a gene: 3. The CDR3 is made up of 16 amino acids. The CDR3 is CASSLFGTSSYNEQFF. Here the CDR3 DNA reads TGTGCCAGCAGCTTGTTTGGGACTAGCTCCTACAATGAGCAGTTCTTC.

The rearrangement uses TRBV20-1 and TRBJ2-7; D is unclear. Germline loops: CDR1 DFQATT, CDR2 SNEGSKA (reference sequence). The CDR3 consists of 11 residues. V dropped 1 base and J dropped 7 bases, with 8 bases sitting between them. The CDR3 DNA reads TGCAGTGCTAGAGGCATGGGGGAGCAGTACTTC. Translation gives CSARGMGEQYF.

For this clone: Other DNA sequences within the sample encode an identical CDR3. The chain uses TRBV5-1 and TRBJ2-7; possibly TRBD1 for D (5 bases). Deletions cut 0 bases from V and 3 bases from J, with 7 bases between. CDR3 length: 13 residues. CDR1 and CDR2 from the germline V gene are SGHRS and YFSETQ. The CDR3 DNA sequence: TGCGCCAGCAGCTTGGTTCAGGGCTACGAGCAGTACTTC. It codes for CASSLVQGYEQYF.

This chain joins TRBV5-1 and TRBJ2-1, with D maybe TRBD2 (6 bases). CDR1 is SGHRS and CDR2 is YFSETQ in the germline V gene. Trimming shortened V by 4 bases and J by 2 bases, and 16 bases separated the two germline ends. This CDR3 contains 16 residues. The CDR3 protein is CASSAAAGLAYNEQFF. CDR3 coding DNA: TGCGCCAGCAGCGCAGCGGCGGGACTGGCCTACAATGAGCAGTTCTTC. Using reference TRBV5-1 and TRBJ2-1 for the parts outside the CDR3, the full variable domain is KAGVTQTPRYLIKTRGQQVTLSCSPISGHRSVSWYQQTPGQGLQFLFEYFSETQRNKGNFPGRFSGRQFSNSRSEMNVSTLELGDSALYLCASSAAAGLAYNEQFFGPGTRLTVL.

V and J are TRBV2 and TRBJ2-2, with D possibly called TRBD1 or TRBD2 (5 bases each). The CDR3 covers 14 residues. Germline loops: CDR1 SNHLY, CDR2 FYNNEI. V was pared by 8 bases and J by 5 bases, with 15 bases between. CDR3 nucleotides: TGTGCCAGCGGCAAAGAGGGGTTAACCGGGGAGCTGTTTTTT. Translated: CASGKEGLTGELFF.